Presented here are 4 T cell receptor beta chains from one specimen sequenced in a study of regulatory T cells in long-lasting Graves disease. In building TCR beta libraries, iRepertoire HTBI primers were used together with Arm-PCR of CDR3 regions. TCRdb re-analysed the multiplex PCR reads in MiXCR, keeping a single row per CDR3 protein. The sample includes fewer than 600,000 distinct CDR3 sequences, about 20% of them seen just once. Time point indicated: persistent/refractory GD, antithyroid drugs over 5 years with positive TRAb. Construction of the TCR library relied on RNA isolated from PBMCs. The input for sequencing was peripheral blood mononuclear cells (PBMCs), taken when the disease was refractory, from a patient treated with antithyroid drugs. The receptors stem from a female donor with Graves disease.

This chain connects TRBV6-1 to TRBJ1-2; no definite D call. CDR1 is MNHNS and CDR2 is SASEGT in the germline V gene. V was clipped by 3 bases and J by 7 bases, with 12 bases between them. This CDR3 spans 13 amino acids. The CDR3 reads CASSEVSITGYTF. CDR3 sequence (DNA): TGTGCCAGCAGTGAGGTCTCTATTACTGGCTACACCTTC.

A few counts support this clonotype. The V call is TRBV12-5, the J call TRBJ1-1; possible D gene TRBD1, 5 bases. The germline gives CDR1 LGHNT, CDR2 FRNRAP. CDR3 length: 15 residues. The V and J ends lost 1 base and 3 bases respectively, with 12 bases between them. The DNA for the CDR3 is TGTGCTAGTGGTTTGGGGACATTGATGGACACTGAAGCTTTCTTT. This translates into CASGLGTLMDTEAFF.

V gene TRBV7-4 combines with J gene TRBJ2-7, with TRBD2 as a possible D gene (6 bases). V dropped 1 base and J dropped 6 bases, with 10 bases sitting between them. CDR3 length equals 13 residues. Germline CDR1 SGHVT, CDR2 SQSDAQ. The CDR3 loop reads CASSLELAGEQYF. In nucleotides, the CDR3 is TGTGCCAGCAGCTTAGAACTAGCTGGCGAGCAGTACTTC.

This clonotype came up many times. This chain uses TRBV14 with TRBJ2-7, with 7 bases aligning to TRBD2. J lost 4 bases, V lost 4 bases, and 10 bases had no gene match. Germline V lookup: CDR1 SGHDN, CDR2 FVKESK. The CDR3 extends over 15 amino acids. Here the CDR3 reads CASSRLGREQYEQYF. The CDR3 DNA reads TGTGCCAGCAGCCGCCTAGGGCGGGAGCAGTACGAGCAGTACTTC.